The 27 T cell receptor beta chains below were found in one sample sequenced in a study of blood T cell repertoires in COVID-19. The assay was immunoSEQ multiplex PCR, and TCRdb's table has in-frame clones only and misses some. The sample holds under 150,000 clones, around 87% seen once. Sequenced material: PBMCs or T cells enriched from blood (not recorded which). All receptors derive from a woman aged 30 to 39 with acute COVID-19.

This chain's CDR3 is CASSQVQGQPQHF. DNA for the CDR3: TGTGCCAGCAGCCAAGTTCAGGGACAGCCCCAGCATTTT. The chain links TRBV3-1 (or the pseudogene TRBV3-2) to TRBJ1-5, with a weak D call TRBD1 (5 bases). There are 13 residues in the CDR3. Germline CDR1 and CDR2: LGHDT and YNNKEL (reference sequence). V dropped 1 base and J dropped 7 bases, with 8 bases sitting between them.

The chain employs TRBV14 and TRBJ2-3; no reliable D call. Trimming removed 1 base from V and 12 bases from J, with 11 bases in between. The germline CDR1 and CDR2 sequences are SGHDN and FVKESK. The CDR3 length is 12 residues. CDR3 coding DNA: TGTGCCAGCAGCCAAGGGCCCCCTTCCCAGTATTTT. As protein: CASSQGPPSQYF.

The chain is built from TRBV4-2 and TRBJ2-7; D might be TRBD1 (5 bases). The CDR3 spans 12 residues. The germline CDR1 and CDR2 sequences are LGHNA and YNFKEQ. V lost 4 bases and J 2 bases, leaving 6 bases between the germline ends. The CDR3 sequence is CASSPGTYEQYF. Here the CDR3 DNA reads TGTGCCAGCAGCCCAGGGACCTACGAGCAGTACTTC.

DNA for the CDR3: TGTGCCAGCAGTTTCTGGGGGGACTATGGCTACACCTTC. This translates into CASSFWGDYGYTF. The chain is built from TRBV28 and TRBJ1-2; the D gene is possibly TRBD1 (5 bases). The CDR3 spans 13 residues. Trimming pared 3 bases from V and 3 bases from J, leaving 8 bases between. Germline V gene data show CDR1 as MDHEN and CDR2 as SYDVKM.

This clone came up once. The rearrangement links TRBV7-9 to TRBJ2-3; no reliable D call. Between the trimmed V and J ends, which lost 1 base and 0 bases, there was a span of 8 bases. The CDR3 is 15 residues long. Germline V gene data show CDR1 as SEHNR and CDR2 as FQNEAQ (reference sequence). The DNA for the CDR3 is TGTGCCAGCAGCTTAGGGCCCACCAGCACAGATACGCAGTATTTT. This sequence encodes CASSLGPTSTDTQYF.

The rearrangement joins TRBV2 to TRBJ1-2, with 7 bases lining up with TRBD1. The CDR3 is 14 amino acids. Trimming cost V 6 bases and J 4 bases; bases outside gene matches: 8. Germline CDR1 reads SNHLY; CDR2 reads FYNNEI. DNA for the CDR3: TGTGCCAGCAGCGCGGGACAGTCCCTCTATGGCTACACCTTC. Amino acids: CASSAGQSLYGYTF.

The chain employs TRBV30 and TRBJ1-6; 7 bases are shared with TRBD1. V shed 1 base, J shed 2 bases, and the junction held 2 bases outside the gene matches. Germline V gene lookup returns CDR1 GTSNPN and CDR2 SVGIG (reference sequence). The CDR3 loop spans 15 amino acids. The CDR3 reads CAWSGQGTYNSPLHF. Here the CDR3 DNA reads TGTGCCTGGAGTGGACAGGGCACCTATAATTCACCCCTCCACTTT. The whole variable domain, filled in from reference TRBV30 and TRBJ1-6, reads SQTIHQWPATLVQPVGSPLSLECTVEGTSNPNLYWYRQAAGRGLQLLFYSVGIGQISSEVPQNLSASRPQDRQFILSSKKLLLSDSGFYLCAWSGQGTYNSPLHFGNGTRLTVT.

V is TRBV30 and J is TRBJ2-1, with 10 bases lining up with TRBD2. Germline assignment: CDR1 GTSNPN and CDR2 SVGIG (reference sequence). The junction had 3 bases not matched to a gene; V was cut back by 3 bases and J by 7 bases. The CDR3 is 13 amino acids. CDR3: CAWSGLAANEQFF. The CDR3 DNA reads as TGTGCCTGGAGCGGACTAGCGGCTAATGAGCAGTTCTTC.

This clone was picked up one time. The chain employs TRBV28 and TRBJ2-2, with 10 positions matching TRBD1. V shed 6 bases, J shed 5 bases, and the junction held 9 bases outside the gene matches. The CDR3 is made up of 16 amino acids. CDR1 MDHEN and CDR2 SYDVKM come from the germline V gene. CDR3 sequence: CASSPTGGAGTGELFF. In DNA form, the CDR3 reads TGTGCCAGCAGCCCGACAGGGGGCGCGGGTACCGGGGAGCTGTTTTTT. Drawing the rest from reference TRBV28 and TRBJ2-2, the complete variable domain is DVKVTQSSRYLVKRTGEKVFLECVQDMDHENMFWYRQDPGLGLRLIYFSYDVKMKEKGDIPEGYSVSREKKERFSLILESASTNQTSMYLCASSPTGGAGTGELFFGEGSRLTVL.

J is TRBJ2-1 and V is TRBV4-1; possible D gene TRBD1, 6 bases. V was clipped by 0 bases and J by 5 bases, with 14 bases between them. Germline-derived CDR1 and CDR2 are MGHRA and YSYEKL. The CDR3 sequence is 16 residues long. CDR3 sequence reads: CASSQDRDTTDNEQFF. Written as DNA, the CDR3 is TGCGCCAGCAGCCAAGACCGGGACACAACTGACAATGAGCAGTTCTTC.

DNA of the CDR3: TGTGCCAGCAGCTTGACAAGCGGGACTAGCTACGAGCAGTACTTC. It is translated as CASSLTSGTSYEQYF. This rearrangement joins TRBV5-4 to TRBJ2-7; 8 bases match TRBD2. The CDR3 spans 15 residues. The germline V gene encodes CDR1 SGHNT and CDR2 YYREEE (reference sequence). With 1 base clipped from V and 3 bases from J, the junction kept 6 bases outside the gene matches.

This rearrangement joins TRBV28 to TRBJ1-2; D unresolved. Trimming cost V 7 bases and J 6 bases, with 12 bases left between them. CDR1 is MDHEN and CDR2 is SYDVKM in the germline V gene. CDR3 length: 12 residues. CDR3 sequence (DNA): TGTGCCAGCACCTTCGCGAGGGATGGCTACACCTTC. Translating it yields CASTFARDGYTF.

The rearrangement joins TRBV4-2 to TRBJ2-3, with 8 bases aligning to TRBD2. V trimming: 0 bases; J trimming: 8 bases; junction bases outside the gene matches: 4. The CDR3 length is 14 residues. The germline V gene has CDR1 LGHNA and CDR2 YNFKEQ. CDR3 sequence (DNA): TGTGCCAGCAGCCAAGAGCTCGGGGGGGGTACGCAGTATTTT. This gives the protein CASSQELGGGTQYF.

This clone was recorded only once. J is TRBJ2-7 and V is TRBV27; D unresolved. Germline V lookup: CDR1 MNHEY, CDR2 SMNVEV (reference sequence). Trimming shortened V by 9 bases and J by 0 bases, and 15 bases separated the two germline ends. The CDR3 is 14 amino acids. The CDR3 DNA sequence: TGTGCCAGTTCCCTAAAACACAGCTCCTACGAGCAGTACTTC. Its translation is CASSLKHSSYEQYF.

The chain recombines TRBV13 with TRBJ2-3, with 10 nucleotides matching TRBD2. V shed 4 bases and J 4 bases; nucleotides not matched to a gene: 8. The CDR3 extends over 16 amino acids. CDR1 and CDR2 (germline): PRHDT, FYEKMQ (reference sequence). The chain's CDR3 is CASSSKRLAGADTQYF. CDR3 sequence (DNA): TGTGCCAGCAGCTCTAAGCGCCTAGCGGGAGCAGATACGCAGTATTTT.

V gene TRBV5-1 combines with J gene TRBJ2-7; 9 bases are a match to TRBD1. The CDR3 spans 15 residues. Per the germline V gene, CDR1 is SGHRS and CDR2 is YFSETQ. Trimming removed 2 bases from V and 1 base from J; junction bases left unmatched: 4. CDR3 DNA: TGCGCCAGCAGCTTAACAGGGGGCGCGTCCTACGAGCAGTACTTC. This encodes CASSLTGGASYEQYF.

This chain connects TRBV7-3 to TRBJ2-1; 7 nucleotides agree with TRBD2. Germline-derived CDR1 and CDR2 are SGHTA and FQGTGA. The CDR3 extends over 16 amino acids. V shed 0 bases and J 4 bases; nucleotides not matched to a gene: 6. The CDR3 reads CASSLTSLAAYNEQFF. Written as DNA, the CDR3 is TGTGCCAGCAGCTTAACAAGCCTAGCGGCATACAATGAGCAGTTCTTC.

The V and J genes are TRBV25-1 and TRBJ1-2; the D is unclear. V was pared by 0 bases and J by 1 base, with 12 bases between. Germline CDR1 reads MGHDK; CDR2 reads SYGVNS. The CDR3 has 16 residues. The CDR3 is CASSEYAGRDNYGYTF. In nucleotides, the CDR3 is TGTGCCAGCAGTGAATATGCAGGTAGAGATAACTATGGCTACACCTTC.

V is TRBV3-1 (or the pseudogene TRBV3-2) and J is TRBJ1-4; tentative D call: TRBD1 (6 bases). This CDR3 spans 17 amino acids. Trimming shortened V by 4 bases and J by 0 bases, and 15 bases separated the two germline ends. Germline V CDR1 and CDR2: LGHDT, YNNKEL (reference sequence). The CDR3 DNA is TGTGCCAGCAGCCCCCGGAGGGGGGGCGCAACTAATGAAAAACTGTTTTTT. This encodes CASSPRRGGATNEKLFF.

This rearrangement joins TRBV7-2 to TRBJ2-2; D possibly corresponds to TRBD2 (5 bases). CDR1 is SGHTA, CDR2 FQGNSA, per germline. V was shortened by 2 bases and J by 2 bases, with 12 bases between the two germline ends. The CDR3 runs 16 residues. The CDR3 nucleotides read TGTGCCAGCAGCTTACCTTCGGGAATTAACACCGGGGAGCTGTTTTTT. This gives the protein CASSLPSGINTGELFF.

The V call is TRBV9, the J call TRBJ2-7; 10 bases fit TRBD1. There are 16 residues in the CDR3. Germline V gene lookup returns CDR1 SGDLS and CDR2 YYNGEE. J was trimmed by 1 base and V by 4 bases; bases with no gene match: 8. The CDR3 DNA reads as TGTGCCAGCAGCAGGAGACAGGGGGCCGGATCCTACGAGCAGTACTTC. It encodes CASSRRQGAGSYEQYF.

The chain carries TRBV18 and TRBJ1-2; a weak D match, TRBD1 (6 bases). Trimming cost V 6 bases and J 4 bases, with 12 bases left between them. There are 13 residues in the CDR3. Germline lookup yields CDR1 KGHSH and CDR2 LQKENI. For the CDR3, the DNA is TGTGCCAGCTCCCCCGACAGGTTCTATGGCTACACCTTC. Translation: CASSPDRFYGYTF.

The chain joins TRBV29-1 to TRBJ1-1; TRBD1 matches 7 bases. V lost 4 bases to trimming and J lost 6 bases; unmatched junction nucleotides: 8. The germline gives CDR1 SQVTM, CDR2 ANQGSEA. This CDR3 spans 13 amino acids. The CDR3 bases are TGCAGCGTTGGCAGTCGGCAGGGGGCTGAAGCTTTCTTT. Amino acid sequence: CSVGSRQGAEAFF.

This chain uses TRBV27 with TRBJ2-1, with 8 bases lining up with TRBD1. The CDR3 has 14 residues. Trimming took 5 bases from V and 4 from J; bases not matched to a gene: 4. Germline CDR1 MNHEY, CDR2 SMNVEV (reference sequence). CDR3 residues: CASSVGTGYNEQFF. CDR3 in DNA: TGTGCCAGCAGTGTCGGGACAGGTTACAATGAGCAGTTCTTC.

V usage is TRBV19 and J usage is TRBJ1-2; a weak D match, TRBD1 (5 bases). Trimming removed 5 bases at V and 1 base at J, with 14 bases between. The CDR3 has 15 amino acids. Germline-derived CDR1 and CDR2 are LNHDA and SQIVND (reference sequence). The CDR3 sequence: CASSAHPGLNYGYTF. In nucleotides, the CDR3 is TGTGCCAGTAGTGCCCACCCGGGACTTAACTATGGCTACACCTTC.

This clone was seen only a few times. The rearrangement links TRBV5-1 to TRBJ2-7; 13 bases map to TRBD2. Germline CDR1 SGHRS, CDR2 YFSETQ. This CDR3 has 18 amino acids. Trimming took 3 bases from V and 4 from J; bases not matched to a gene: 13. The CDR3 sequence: CASSSDRRTSGSTYEQYF. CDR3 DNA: TGCGCCAGCAGCTCGGATAGAAGGACTAGCGGGAGTACATACGAGCAGTACTTC.

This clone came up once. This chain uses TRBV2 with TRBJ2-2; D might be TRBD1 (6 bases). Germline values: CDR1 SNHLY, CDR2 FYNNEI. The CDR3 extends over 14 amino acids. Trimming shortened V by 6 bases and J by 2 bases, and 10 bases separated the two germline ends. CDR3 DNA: TGTGCCAGCAGGGAGGACAGTAACACCGGGGAGCTGTTTTTT. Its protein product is CASREDSNTGELFF.